This T cell receptor (beta chain) stems from a study of metastatic and nonmetastatic thyroid tumors. Looking at the study overall: Comparison of repertoires was carried out across blood and tumor or nodule tissue from malignant and benign thyroid patients.

V dropped 5 bases and J dropped 6; count of bases not matched to a gene: 8. The CDR3 has 16 residues. CDR1 and CDR2 from the germline V gene are SGHVS and FQNEAQ. In the authors' methods: A distant-metastasis classifier for papillary thyroid cancer was built using CDR3 differences across clinicopathological groups. Via MiXCR, TCRdb re-called the PCR reads. It is TCRdb's table, rather than the study itself, that gives the V and J calls and clone size. The sample lists some 14,000 clones, around 28% occurring once. Whole-study findings and limits: It was reported that TCR beta diversity was significantly higher in malignant thyroid tumors than benign nodules, in blood and tumor.

For this clone: What it recognizes is unknown.

Patients had received no treatment of any kind before thyroid surgery. Specimen: tumor tissue. The receptor was derived from a male donor with papillary thyroid cancer or a benign thyroid nodule (not recorded which). Some clones in this sample may be carry-over from other donors' samples. This chain links TRBV7-8 with TRBJ2-3; 13 nucleotides align to TRBD2. This chain's CDR3 is CASSLGLAGELDTQYF. In DNA, the CDR3 is TGTGCCAGCAGCCTTGGACTAGCGGGAGAACTCGATACGCAGTATTTT.